The 6 T cell receptor beta chains below were found in one sample sequenced in a study of T-cell reconstitution after alpha-beta-depleted transplantation in children. Unique molecular identifiers featured in how the TCRbeta library was prepared. TCRdb used MiXCR to reprocess the PCR reads, holding one entry per CDR3 protein. The sample has hundreds of thousands of distinct CDR3 sequences, 10% seen once. The sample was PBMCs from the stem cell graft donor, taken from the stem cell graft. These receptor sequences come from a human donor who donated a stem cell graft to a child with acute myeloid leukemia.

This clonotype showed up many times. The V call is TRBV9, the J call TRBJ2-1; D is undetermined. The CDR3 extends over 11 amino acids. The ends were cut back, 0 bases at V and 10 bases at J, with 5 bases in the middle. Germline V lookup: CDR1 SGDLS, CDR2 YYNGEE. CDR3 protein: CASSVVAEQFF. Written as DNA, the CDR3 is TGTGCCAGCAGCGTAGTGGCGGAGCAGTTCTTC. Complete variable domain (other parts from reference TRBV9 and TRBJ2-1): DSGVTQTPKHLITATGQRVTLRCSPRSGDLSVYWYQQSLDQGLQFLIQYYNGEERAKGNILERFSAQQFPDLHSELNLSSLELGDSALYFCASSVVAEQFFGPGTRLTVL.

Many counts were recorded for this clonotype. The chain combines TRBV14 with TRBJ2-2; maybe TRBD1 (5 bases). The V gene lost 5 bases and the J gene lost 1 base, with 14 bases spanning the gap. The CDR3 has 16 amino acids. CDR1 and CDR2 from the germline V gene are SGHDN and FVKESK. The CDR3 protein is CASSAGRGKNTGELFF. CDR3 DNA sequence: TGTGCCAGCAGCGCAGGGCGAGGCAAGAACACCGGGGAGCTGTTTTTT.

J is TRBJ1-1 and V is TRBV7-9; no reliable D call. Between the trimmed V and J ends, which lost 5 bases and 0 bases, there was a span of 16 bases. The CDR3 is 16 amino acids. Germline V gene data show CDR1 as SEHNR and CDR2 as FQNEAQ (reference sequence). The CDR3 here is CASSPEWGRMNTEAFF. The DNA of the CDR3 is TGTGCCAGCAGCCCCGAGTGGGGAAGGATGAACACTGAAGCTTTCTTT.

Many counts were recorded for this clonotype. The chain carries TRBV12-3 or TRBV12-4 and TRBJ2-1; TRBD2 might be the D (6 bases). The V end lost 6 bases, the J end lost 4 bases, and 25 bases lay between the germline ends. The CDR3 sequence is 18 residues long. The CDR3 DNA is TGTGCCAGCAGCACCCCAGTCGGAGGGAGCCCCAATTACAATGAGCAGTTCTTC. Its translation: CASSTPVGGSPNYNEQFF.

V and J are TRBV7-2 and TRBJ1-1; 8 positions agree with TRBD1. J was trimmed by 5 bases and V by 1 base; bases with no gene match: 6. The CDR3 sequence is 15 residues long. Germline CDR1 SGHTA, CDR2 FQGNSA. CDR3 loop: CASSLVPGGRTEAFF. The CDR3 region has the DNA TGTGCCAGCAGCTTAGTTCCAGGGGGCAGGACTGAAGCTTTCTTT.

The V and J genes are TRBV4-3 and TRBJ1-6; 9 nucleotides align to TRBD1. Germline trimming cut 4 bases from V and 11 bases from J; bases unmatched to any gene: 6. The germline V gene encodes CDR1 LGHNA and CDR2 YSLEER. This CDR3 spans 14 amino acids. The CDR3 reads CASSPGTGLAPLHF. In DNA, the CDR3 is TGCGCCAGCAGCCCAGGGACAGGGCTTGCACCCCTCCACTTT.